This T cell receptor (beta chain) was documented in a study of OX40 agonist ivuxolimab in advanced cancers. Overall study context: Patients were treated with intravenous ivuxolimab, dosed at 0.01 to 10 mg/kg and infused every 2 weeks.

The data were produced by immunoSEQ multiplex PCR, yet TCRdb's version contains in-frame clones alone and is incomplete. The sample yields tens of thousands of clones, 65% to 90% seen once. Germline-derived CDR1 and CDR2 are SGHAT and FQNNGV. Trimming removed 3 bases from V and 4 bases from J; junction bases left unmatched: 6. The CDR3 consists of 15 residues. The chain uses TRBV11-2 and TRBJ1-3; 7 bases fit TRBD1. Sequencing was performed on CD4+ or CD8+ T cells sorted from blood, taken in a trial of the OX40 agonist ivuxolimab. The receptor's source is an adult with an advanced solid tumor such as melanoma, head and neck, liver or kidney cancer. CDR3 amino acids: CASSFLTGIGNTIYF. CDR3 DNA: TGTGCCAGCAGCTTCCTGACAGGGATCGGAAACACCATATATTTT.